These 25 T cell receptor beta chains came from one sample sequenced in a study of Graves' ophthalmopathy and Graves' hyperthyroidism. Researchers took RNA transcripts and amplified TCR beta CDR3 regions from them. The authors performed first-round RT-PCR with HTBI primers and then a second-round multiplex PCR. TCRdb redid the calling of the multiplex PCR reads with MiXCR, one entry per CDR3 protein. The sample yields about 370,000 distinct CDR3 sequences, around 17% seen once. Sample: peripheral blood. The receptor source for this set is a woman younger than 35 with Graves' ophthalmopathy.

This clonotype appeared many times. The gene calls are TRBV7-2 and TRBJ1-2, with a weak D call TRBD1 (6 bases). CDR1 is SGHTA and CDR2 is FQGNSA in the germline V gene. This CDR3 region has 14 residues. Trimming stripped 3 bases from V and 3 bases from J, with 11 bases between. The CDR3 loop reads CASSFVRGDYGYTF. The CDR3 DNA sequence: TGTGCCAGCAGCTTCGTCAGGGGCGACTATGGCTACACCTTC.

This clonotype was detected ten times or more. The chain recombines TRBV2 with TRBJ1-3; TRBD1 matches 11 bases. From germline, CDR1 is SNHLY and CDR2 FYNNEI. The CDR3 runs to 20 residues. Germline trimming cut 4 bases from V and 0 bases from J; bases unmatched to any gene: 14. For the CDR3, the DNA is TGTGCCAGCAGTGCTCCTAGGACAGGGGGCCGATCGAGCTCTGGAAACACCATATATTTT. Translating it yields CASSAPRTGGRSSSGNTIYF. Full variable domain (rest looked up from reference TRBV2 and TRBJ1-3): EPEVTQTPSHQVTQMGQEVILRCVPISNHLYFYWYRQILGQKVEFLVSFYNNEISEKSEIFDDQFSVERPDGSNFTLKIRSTKLEDSAMYFCASSAPRTGGRSSSGNTIYFGEGSWLTVV.

This clonotype was seen repeatedly, ten times or more. The CDR3 sequence is CASSFFRDGNTEAFF. The CDR3 DNA follows: TGTGCCAGCAGTTTTTTCCGGGACGGGAACACTGAAGCTTTCTTT. The chain is built from TRBV27 and TRBJ1-1, with a possible D match to TRBD1 (5 bases). The CDR3 loop spans 15 amino acids. Trimming left V 3 bases short and J 1 base short, with 12 bases between. Germline lookup yields CDR1 MNHEY and CDR2 SMNVEV (reference sequence).

This clonotype was seen ten or more times. The rearrangement uses TRBV24-1 and TRBJ2-5; D is ambiguous. This CDR3 is 14 amino acids long. Germline lookup yields CDR1 KGHDR and CDR2 SFDVKD. The V and J ends lost 0 bases and 5 bases respectively, with 9 bases between them. The CDR3 reads CATSDLYDGETQYF. In DNA, the CDR3 is TGTGCCACCAGTGATTTGTACGATGGGGAGACCCAGTACTTC.

V usage is TRBV20-1 and J usage is TRBJ1-2, with TRBD1 matching over 9 bases. The CDR3 contains 16 residues. The V and J ends lost 5 bases and 0 bases, in that order; junction bases with no gene match: 10. From germline, CDR1 is DFQATT and CDR2 SNEGSKA (reference sequence). The CDR3, as DNA: TGCAGTGCTCCAACCGGGACAGGGAATACTAACTATGGCTACACCTTC. Translated, it gives CSAPTGTGNTNYGYTF.

This clonotype was observed many times. The chain links TRBV5-1 to TRBJ2-7; D ambiguous. The CDR3 loop spans 14 amino acids. V lost 0 bases and J 2 bases, leaving 9 bases between the germline ends. CDR1 is SGHRS, CDR2 YFSETQ, per germline. For the CDR3, the DNA is TGCGCCAGCAGCTTGGTTCCAGGAACCTACGAGCAGTACTTC. Its protein is CASSLVPGTYEQYF.

This rearrangement joins TRBV7-8 to TRBJ1-1; 9 nucleotides align to TRBD1. In germline, CDR1 is SGHVS, CDR2 FQNEAQ. The length of the CDR3 is 17 residues. Losses at the gene ends were 5 bases for V and 2 bases for J; bases not matched to a gene: 12. CDR3 bases: TGTGCCAGCAGCACCGACCCACAGGGGGCCTTAAACACTGAAGCTTTCTTT. Translation gives CASSTDPQGALNTEAFF.

The table lists this clonotype with many counts. The chain couples TRBV19 to TRBJ1-1; the match to TRBD1 covers 7 bases. The germline gives CDR1 LNHDA, CDR2 SQIVND (reference sequence). This CDR3 is built from 13 residues. V trimming: 8 bases; J trimming: 6 bases; junction bases outside the gene matches: 9. CDR3 region: CASSGGSRAEAFF. CDR3 nucleotide sequence: TGTGCCAGTTCAGGGGGTTCGAGAGCTGAAGCTTTCTTT.

Many counts were recorded for this clonotype. The V call is TRBV7-6, the J call TRBJ2-3, with 8 bases matching TRBD2. The CDR3 length is 14 residues. From germline, CDR1 is SGHVS and CDR2 FNYEAQ. Unmatched junction bases numbered 4, after V lost 6 bases and J lost 2 bases. In nucleotides, the CDR3 is TGTGCCAGCAGAATTAGCGGGAACACAGATACGCAGTATTTT. Protein sequence: CASRISGNTDTQYF. The full variable domain, its missing parts supplied by reference TRBV7-6 and TRBJ2-3, is GAGVSQSPRYKVTKRGQDVALRCDPISGHVSLYWYRQALGQGPEFLTYFNYEAQQDKSGLPNDRFSAERPEGSISTLTIQRTEQRDSAMYRCASRISGNTDTQYFGPGTRLTVL.

This clonotype was seen many times. The chain combines TRBV12-5 with TRBJ2-2; D is uncertain. The germline V and J ends were trimmed by 6 bases and 4 bases, with 12 bases remaining between them. The germline V gene encodes CDR1 LGHNT and CDR2 FRNRAP. The CDR3 runs 14 residues. The CDR3 spells CASGSGPPTGELFF. The CDR3 nucleotides read TGTGCTAGTGGGTCCGGACCACCCACCGGGGAGCTGTTTTTT. The full variable domain, with the rest looked up from reference TRBV12-5 and TRBJ2-2, is DARVTQTPRHKVTEMGQEVTMRCQPILGHNTVFWYRQTMMQGLELLAYFRNRAPLDDSGMPKDRFSAEMPDATLATLKIQPSEPRDSAVYFCASGSGPPTGELFFGEGSRLTVL.

The sample holds many counts of this clonotype. The V call is TRBV28, the J call TRBJ1-6; TRBD1 matches at 7 bases. Per the germline V gene, CDR1 is MDHEN and CDR2 is SYDVKM. The CDR3 runs to 17 residues. Trimming at V came to 5 bases and at J to 7 bases, leaving 14 bases not matched to a gene. The CDR3, as DNA: TGTGCCAGCAGTCCACTGGGACAGACCAGTTCGAATTCACCCCTCCACTTT. This encodes CASSPLGQTSSNSPLHF.

J is TRBJ2-7 and V is TRBV2; D ambiguous. V lost 5 bases and J 4 bases, leaving 15 bases between the germline ends. The length of the CDR3 is 14 residues. In germline, CDR1 is SNHLY, CDR2 FYNNEI. The CDR3 DNA is TGTGCCAGCAGTAGTGCGCCAGAAATGTACGAGCAGTACTTC. It specifies CASSSAPEMYEQYF. The full variable domain, with the rest looked up from reference TRBV2 and TRBJ2-7, is EPEVTQTPSHQVTQMGQEVILRCVPISNHLYFYWYRQILGQKVEFLVSFYNNEISEKSEIFDDQFSVERPDGSNFTLKIRSTKLEDSAMYFCASSSAPEMYEQYFGPGTRLTVT.

This clonotype was counted ten times or more. This chain uses TRBV7-2 with TRBJ2-2, with D perhaps matching TRBD1 (5 bases). V gave up 6 bases and J gave up 2 bases, with 13 bases separating them. The CDR3 runs to 15 residues. Germline V lookup: CDR1 SGHTA, CDR2 FQGNSA. Here the CDR3 reads CASSHKRTNTGELFF. CDR3 nucleotides: TGTGCCAGCAGTCACAAAAGGACAAACACCGGGGAGCTGTTTTTT.

In this sample, this clonotype turned up many times. The chain couples TRBV27 to TRBJ2-7, with D perhaps TRBD2 (6 bases). This CDR3 has 13 amino acids. V lost 6 bases and J 6 bases, leaving 15 bases between the germline ends. Germline loops: CDR1 MNHEY, CDR2 SMNVEV (reference sequence). The DNA of the CDR3 is TGTGCCAGCAGCCCGACTAGGAGGAGCGAGCAGTACTTC. Its translation is CASSPTRRSEQYF.

This clonotype was detected only a few times. This chain joins TRBV6-1 and TRBJ1-1; D unresolved. The CDR3 covers 13 residues. Trimming stripped 4 bases from V and 11 bases from J, with 17 bases between. Germline CDR1 and CDR2: MNHNS and SASEGT. The CDR3 here is CASSGRRAQKAFF. CDR3 in DNA: TGTGCCAGCAGTGGAAGGAGGGCGCAGAAGGCTTTCTTT.

This clonotype was seen many times. The V gene is TRBV2, the J gene TRBJ2-2; 7 bases fit TRBD1. V lost 5 bases to trimming and J lost 4 bases; unmatched junction nucleotides: 10. The germline gives CDR1 SNHLY, CDR2 FYNNEI. The CDR3 contains 16 residues. Here the CDR3 DNA reads TGTGCCAGCAGTATAGACAGGGTAGTAGTCACCGGGGAGCTGTTTTTT. Translated, it gives CASSIDRVVVTGELFF.

This clonotype has a count of ten or more. The V gene is TRBV28, the J gene TRBJ2-7; TRBD2 might be the D (6 bases). V lost 6 bases to trimming and J lost 6 bases, with 12 bases between them. This CDR3 spans 12 amino acids. Germline lookup yields CDR1 MDHEN and CDR2 SYDVKM. CDR3 in amino acids: CASSILAREQYF. For the CDR3, the DNA is TGTGCCAGCAGCATACTAGCACGCGAGCAGTACTTC.

V is TRBV30 and J is TRBJ2-7; 11 positions match TRBD1. The CDR3 spans 14 residues. CDR1 and CDR2 (germline): GTSNPN, SVGIG (reference sequence). V gave up 4 bases and J gave up 3 bases; unmatched junction bases: 5. CDR3 loop: CAWTGTGGRYEQYF. CDR3 sequence (DNA): TGTGCCTGGACCGGGACAGGGGGACGCTACGAGCAGTACTTC.

In its sample, this clonotype was seen a few times. This sequence joins TRBV4-3 and TRBJ2-7; TRBD2 matches at 11 bases. This CDR3 contains 15 residues. The V segment lost 4 bases and the J segment 3 bases; nucleotides outside the gene matches: 5. Germline V gene lookup returns CDR1 LGHNA and CDR2 YSLEER. The CDR3 loop is CASSRGTSGFYEQYF. CDR3 sequence (DNA): TGCGCCAGCAGCCGCGGGACTAGCGGTTTCTACGAGCAGTACTTC.

V is TRBV15 and J is TRBJ1-1; no clear D gene. From germline, CDR1 is LNHNV and CDR2 YYDKDF (reference sequence). The CDR3 covers 15 residues. Deletions cut 0 bases from V and 2 bases from J, with 10 bases between. CDR3 DNA: TGTGCCACCAGCAGAGATCGGACGGAAAACACTGAAGCTTTCTTT. This encodes CATSRDRTENTEAFF.

This clonotype was seen many times. The chain employs TRBV6-1 and TRBJ2-5; weak D call: TRBD2 (6 bases). The CDR3 runs to 14 residues. The V and J ends lost 6 bases and 4 bases respectively, with 15 bases between them. CDR1 and CDR2 (germline): MNHNS, SASEGT. This CDR3 is CASSSLGGGETQYF. The CDR3, as DNA: TGTGCCAGCAGCTCCCTCGGGGGTGGAGAGACCCAGTACTTC.

This chain uses TRBV6-2 or TRBV6-3 with TRBJ1-6; 7 nucleotides match TRBD1. Per the germline V gene, CDR1 is MNHEY and CDR2 is SVGEGT. V gave up 7 bases and J gave up 11 bases; unmatched junction bases: 5. The CDR3 is 12 amino acids. CDR3 amino acids: CASTQGGPPLHF. The CDR3 DNA sequence: TGTGCCAGCACCCAGGGGGGCCCACCCCTCCACTTT.

The genes are TRBV6-1 and TRBJ2-2; 7 bases are shared with TRBD1. The CDR3 extends over 15 amino acids. Germline V gene sequence: CDR1 MNHNS, CDR2 SASEGT. V shed 4 bases, J shed 4 bases, and the junction held 6 bases outside the gene matches. CDR3 sequence reads: CASSGPGQTTGELFF. CDR3 sequence (DNA): TGTGCCAGCAGTGGGCCGGGACAGACCACCGGGGAGCTGTTTTTT.

The chain joins TRBV7-2 to TRBJ1-5, with no clear D. From germline, CDR1 is SGHTA and CDR2 FQGNSA. V was trimmed by 2 bases and J by 3 bases, leaving 8 bases between them. CDR3 size: 14 residues. This CDR3 is CASSLTQNNQPQHF. DNA of the CDR3: TGTGCCAGCAGCTTAACCCAGAACAATCAGCCCCAGCATTTT.

This clonotype appeared many times. The genes are TRBV27 and TRBJ2-3; weak D call: TRBD1 (6 bases). The CDR3 spans 15 residues. Germline V lookup: CDR1 MNHEY, CDR2 SMNVEV (reference sequence). The V end lost 4 bases, the J end lost 0 bases, and 11 bases lay between the germline ends. The CDR3 protein is CASSSGQGSTDTQYF. CDR3 nucleotides: TGTGCCAGCAGTTCAGGGCAGGGGAGCACAGATACGCAGTATTTT.